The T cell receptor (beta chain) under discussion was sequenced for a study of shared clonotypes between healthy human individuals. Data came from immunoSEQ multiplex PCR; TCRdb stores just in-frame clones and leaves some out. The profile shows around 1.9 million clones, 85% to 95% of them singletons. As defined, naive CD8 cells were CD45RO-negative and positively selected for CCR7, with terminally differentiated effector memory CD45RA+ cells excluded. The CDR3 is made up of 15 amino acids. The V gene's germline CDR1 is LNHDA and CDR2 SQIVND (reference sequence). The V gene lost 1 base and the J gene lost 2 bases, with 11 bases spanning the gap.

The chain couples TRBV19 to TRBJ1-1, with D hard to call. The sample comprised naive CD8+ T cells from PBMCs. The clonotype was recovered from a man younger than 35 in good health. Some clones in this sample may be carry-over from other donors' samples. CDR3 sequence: CASSIGFGPNTEAFF. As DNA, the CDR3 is TGTGCCAGTAGTATAGGATTCGGACCTAACACTGAAGCTTTCTTT. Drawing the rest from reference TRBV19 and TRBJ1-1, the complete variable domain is DGGITQSPKYLFRKEGQNVTLSCEQNLNHDAMYWYRQDPGQGLRLIYYSQIVNDFQKGDIAEGYSVSREKKESFPLTVTSAQKNPTAFYLCASSIGFGPNTEAFFGQGTRLTVV.